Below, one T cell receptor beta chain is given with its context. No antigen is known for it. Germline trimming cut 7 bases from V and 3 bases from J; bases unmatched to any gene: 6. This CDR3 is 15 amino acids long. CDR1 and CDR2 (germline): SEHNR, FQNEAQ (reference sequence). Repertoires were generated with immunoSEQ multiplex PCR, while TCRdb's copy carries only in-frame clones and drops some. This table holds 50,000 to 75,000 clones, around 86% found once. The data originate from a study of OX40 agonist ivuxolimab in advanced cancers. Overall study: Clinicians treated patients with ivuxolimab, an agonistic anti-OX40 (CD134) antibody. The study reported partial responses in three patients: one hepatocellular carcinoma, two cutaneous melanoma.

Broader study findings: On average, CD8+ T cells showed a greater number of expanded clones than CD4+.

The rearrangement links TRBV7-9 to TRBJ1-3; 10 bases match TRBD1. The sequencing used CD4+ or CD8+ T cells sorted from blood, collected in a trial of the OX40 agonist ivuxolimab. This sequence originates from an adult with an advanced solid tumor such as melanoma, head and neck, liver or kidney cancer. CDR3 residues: CASTSRDRGGNTIYF. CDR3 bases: TGTGCCAGCACCTCCCGGGACAGGGGTGGAAACACCATATATTTT. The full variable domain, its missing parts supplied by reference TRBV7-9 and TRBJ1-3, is DTGVSQNPRHKITKRGQNVTFRCDPISEHNRLYWYRQTLGQGPEFLTYFQNEAQLEKSRLLSDRFSAERPKGSFSTLEIQRTEQGDSAMYLCASTSRDRGGNTIYFGEGSWLTVV.